This T cell receptor (beta chain) came from a study of cytomegalovirus exposure and HLA in healthy donors. Study-wide findings and caveats: In terms of immune exposure information, only CMV serostatus was available. An Asian-associated ancestry cluster reportedly showed fewer N-insertions than the approximately 670-donor mean in a later analysis. Rarity marked most TCR sequences, yet some public TCRs occurred in many donors.

Unrecorded immune exposure was likely among donors, who were nominally healthy when sampled. A note on this clone: Antigen specificity is unknown.

With 60 Vbeta and 13 Jbeta primers, the PCR was carried out. TCRdb keeps only in-frame clones here, not all; method: immunoSEQ multiplex PCR. The sample comprises approximately 130,000 clones, 75% to 85% of which are singletons, and 1.1% to 1.5% rests with the top ten. The CDR3 has 16 amino acids. Losses at the gene ends were 1 base for V and 6 bases for J; bases not matched to a gene: 14. Germline-derived CDR1 and CDR2 are GTSNPN and SVGIG (reference sequence). This receptor was identified in a woman in her forties in good health and CMV-seronegative. Sequencing was performed on PBMCs. The rearrangement links TRBV30 to TRBJ2-7; 8 bases are shared with TRBD1. The CDR3 reads CAWSANIGQGSGEQYF. The CDR3 bases are TGTGCCTGGAGTGCCAACATTGGACAGGGTAGTGGCGAGCAGTACTTC.